Listed below are T cell receptor beta chains from one sample, sequenced in a study of OX40 agonist ivuxolimab in advanced cancers. Method: immunoSEQ multiplex PCR; TCRdb's copy keeps in-frame clones and lacks some. This table holds about 100,000 clones, approximately 90% found once. Sequenced material: CD4+ or CD8+ T cells sorted from blood, taken in a trial of the OX40 agonist ivuxolimab. Source of these receptors: an adult with an advanced solid tumor such as melanoma, head and neck, liver or kidney cancer. Each CDR3 is given with its conserved first and last residue. Fields, in order: clone size, V gene, J gene, D gene, CDR3 protein, CDR3 DNA. A D gene is named only where the DNA matches it firmly. Size values are once, few and many counts, or a class for expanded clones, and some rows have none.

clone size: -
V gene: TRBV5-1
J gene: TRBJ1-5
D gene: TRBD1
CDR3 protein: CASSWGTGAGQPQHF
CDR3 DNA: TGCGCCAGCAGCTGGGGCACAGGGGCTGGACAGCCCCAGCATTTT

clone size: -
V gene: TRBV2
J gene: TRBJ1-5
D gene: -
CDR3 protein: CASSEGENSNQPQHF
CDR3 DNA: TGTGCCAGCAGTGAAGGTGAGAATAGCAATCAGCCCCAGCATTTT

clone size: once
V gene: TRBV7-2
J gene: TRBJ1-2
D gene: -
CDR3 protein: CASSLPPLGRANGYTF
CDR3 DNA: TGTGCCAGCAGCTTACCACCTCTTGGGAGGGCTAATGGCTACACCTTC

clone size: -
V gene: TRBV19
J gene: TRBJ1-5
D gene: -
CDR3 protein: CASSIEPGRHQPQHF
CDR3 DNA: TGTGCCAGTAGTATAGAGCCAGGGCGCCATCAGCCCCAGCATTTT

clone size: -
V gene: TRBV4-1
J gene: TRBJ2-7
D gene: -
CDR3 protein: CASSHPGGSSYEQYF
CDR3 DNA: TGCGCCAGCAGCCATCCCGGAGGGAGCTCCTACGAGCAGTACTTC

clone size: -
V gene: TRBV12-5
J gene: TRBJ2-3
D gene: -
CDR3 protein: CASGSTALRNTQYF
CDR3 DNA: TGTGCTAGTGGTTCCACCGCACTACGGAATACGCAGTATTTT

clone size: once
V gene: TRBV9
J gene: TRBJ2-1
D gene: -
CDR3 protein: CASSVVGGKQFF
CDR3 DNA: TGTGCCAGCAGCGTAGTTGGGGGCAAGCAGTTCTTC

clone size: -
V gene: TRBV18
J gene: TRBJ2-3
D gene: -
CDR3 protein: CASSPQYTGGGTDTQYF
CDR3 DNA: TGTGCCAGCTCACCTCAGTATACAGGCGGGGGCACAGATACGCAGTATTTT

clone size: -
V gene: TRBV5-1
J gene: TRBJ2-2
D gene: -
CDR3 protein: CASSLAGDTGELFF
CDR3 DNA: TGCGCCAGCAGCTTGGCGGGAGACACCGGGGAGCTGTTTTTT

clone size: -
V gene: TRBV5-4
J gene: TRBJ2-3
D gene: -
CDR3 protein: CASSVSGIAADTQYF
CDR3 DNA: TGTGCCAGCAGCGTTAGCGGAATCGCGGCAGATACGCAGTATTTT

clone size: -
V gene: TRBV18
J gene: TRBJ2-5
D gene: -
CDR3 protein: CASSPQEETQYF
CDR3 DNA: TGTGCCAGCTCACCACAGGAAGAGACCCAGTACTTC

clone size: -
V gene: TRBV6-4
J gene: TRBJ1-2
D gene: -
CDR3 protein: CASSNRVGGYTF
CDR3 DNA: TGTGCCAGCAGCAACAGGGTTGGTGGCTACACCTTC

clone size: -
V gene: TRBV10-2
J gene: TRBJ2-3
D gene: TRBD1
CDR3 protein: CASRDRALSLPTDTQYF
CDR3 DNA: TGCGCCAGCAGAGACAGGGCGTTATCCCTCCCCACAGATACGCAGTATTTT

clone size: -
V gene: TRBV29-1
J gene: TRBJ2-1
D gene: TRBD2
CDR3 protein: CSVVGYTSGGGGQFF
CDR3 DNA: TGCAGCGTTGTCGGTTATACTAGCGGGGGCGGTGGGCAGTTCTTC

clone size: -
V gene: TRBV5-1
J gene: TRBJ2-5
D gene: TRBD2
CDR3 protein: CASSLGSSGTETQYF
CDR3 DNA: TGCGCCAGCAGCTTGGGGTCTAGCGGGACAGAGACCCAGTACTTC

clone size: -
V gene: TRBV5-1
J gene: TRBJ2-5
D gene: -
CDR3 protein: CASSMPQETQYF
CDR3 DNA: TGCGCCAGCAGCATGCCCCAAGAGACCCAGTACTTC

clone size: -
V gene: TRBV27
J gene: TRBJ2-7
D gene: -
CDR3 protein: CASSRQFFASYEQYF
CDR3 DNA: TGTGCCAGCAGTCGACAGTTTTTTGCGAGCTACGAGCAGTACTTC

clone size: -
V gene: TRBV7-8
J gene: TRBJ2-5
D gene: -
CDR3 protein: CASSLLGETQYF
CDR3 DNA: TGTGCCAGCAGCTTATTGGGGGAGACCCAGTACTTC

clone size: once
V gene: TRBV11-1
J gene: TRBJ2-7
D gene: TRBD1
CDR3 protein: CASNEGQGAGYEQYF
CDR3 DNA: TGTGCCAGCAACGAAGGACAGGGGGCTGGGTACGAGCAGTACTTC

clone size: -
V gene: TRBV7-6
J gene: TRBJ2-1
D gene: TRBD2
CDR3 protein: CASSSSGGGSYNEQFF
CDR3 DNA: TGTGCCAGCAGCTCTAGCGGGGGAGGGTCCTACAATGAGCAGTTCTTC

clone size: -
V gene: TRBV27
J gene: TRBJ2-7
D gene: -
CDR3 protein: CASSPRDTSEQYF
CDR3 DNA: TGTGCCAGCAGTCCTAGGGACACTTCCGAGCAGTACTTC

clone size: -
V gene: TRBV4-2
J gene: TRBJ2-2
D gene: -
CDR3 protein: CASSQDRGGELFF
CDR3 DNA: TGTGCCAGCAGCCAAGATAGAGGCGGGGAGCTGTTTTTT

clone size: -
V gene: TRBV18
J gene: TRBJ2-3
D gene: -
CDR3 protein: CASSGFSTDTQYF
CDR3 DNA: TGTGCCAGCTCAGGGTTTAGCACAGATACGCAGTATTTT

clone size: once
V gene: TRBV7-2
J gene: TRBJ2-7
D gene: TRBD1
CDR3 protein: CASSIKGSGQGNYEQYF
CDR3 DNA: TGTGCCAGCAGCATAAAGGGTTCCGGACAGGGAAATTACGAGCAGTACTTC

clone size: -
V gene: TRBV11-3
J gene: TRBJ2-1
D gene: TRBD2
CDR3 protein: CASSLVRLAASSYNEQFF
CDR3 DNA: TGTGCCAGCAGCTTAGTGAGGCTAGCGGCTAGCTCCTACAATGAGCAGTTCTTC

clone size: -
V gene: TRBV6-6
J gene: TRBJ2-7
D gene: -
CDR3 protein: CASSYIEAGYEQYF
CDR3 DNA: TGTGCCAGCAGTTACATCGAGGCCGGCTACGAGCAGTACTTC

clone size: once
V gene: TRBV11-3
J gene: TRBJ2-5
D gene: TRBD2
CDR3 protein: CASSFDLADGGTQYF
CDR3 DNA: TGTGCCAGCAGCTTTGACCTAGCGGATGGGGGGACCCAGTACTTC

clone size: -
V gene: TRBV18
J gene: TRBJ2-3
D gene: -
CDR3 protein: CASSRDKSADTQYF
CDR3 DNA: TGTGCCAGCTCACGGGACAAATCAGCAGATACGCAGTATTTT

clone size: -
V gene: TRBV7-3
J gene: TRBJ1-2
D gene: TRBD1
CDR3 protein: CASSALTGGGYTF
CDR3 DNA: TGTGCCAGCAGCGCCCTCACAGGGGGTGGCTACACCTTC

clone size: -
V gene: TRBV2
J gene: TRBJ1-3
D gene: -
CDR3 protein: CASKSETARNTIYF
CDR3 DNA: TGTGCCAGCAAGTCCGAGACAGCTAGAAACACCATATATTTT

clone size: once
V gene: TRBV28
J gene: TRBJ2-5
D gene: TRBD2
CDR3 protein: CASSFSSGRRRFGLGETQYF
CDR3 DNA: TGTGCCAGCAGTTTCTCTAGCGGGAGGAGGAGATTTGGGTTAGGAGAGACCCAGTACTTC

clone size: -
V gene: TRBV19
J gene: TRBJ2-3
D gene: TRBD2
CDR3 protein: CASKGGPYTDTQYF
CDR3 DNA: TGTGCCAGTAAGGGAGGGCCCTACACAGATACGCAGTATTTT

clone size: -
V gene: TRBV2
J gene: TRBJ1-4
D gene: -
CDR3 protein: CASIEGTPKRKLFF
CDR3 DNA: TGTGCCAGCATTGAAGGGACTCCTAAGCGAAAACTGTTTTTT

clone size: -
V gene: TRBV7-6
J gene: TRBJ1-1
D gene: -
CDR3 protein: CASSLGPLQGWFTEAFF
CDR3 DNA: TGTGCCAGCAGCTTAGGACCCCTGCAGGGGTGGTTCACTGAAGCTTTCTTT

clone size: -
V gene: TRBV29-1
J gene: TRBJ2-5
D gene: -
CDR3 protein: CSVRRAPREETQYF
CDR3 DNA: TGCAGCGTTCGCCGGGCCCCCCGCGAGGAGACCCAGTACTTC

clone size: -
V gene: TRBV7-3
J gene: TRBJ2-3
D gene: -
CDR3 protein: CASSRGRAGQLDTQYF
CDR3 DNA: TGTGCCAGCAGCCGGGGGCGAGCGGGACAGTTAGATACGCAGTATTTT

clone size: -
V gene: TRBV7-3
J gene: TRBJ2-3
D gene: TRBD2
CDR3 protein: CASSPNMLAGVGTDTQYF
CDR3 DNA: TGTGCCAGCAGCCCGAACATGCTAGCGGGAGTGGGCACAGATACGCAGTATTTT

clone size: -
V gene: TRBV5-6
J gene: TRBJ1-2
D gene: -
CDR3 protein: CASSVFGVLGGYTF
CDR3 DNA: TGTGCCAGCAGCGTATTTGGGGTGCTGGGTGGCTACACCTTC

clone size: -
V gene: TRBV5-1
J gene: TRBJ2-2
D gene: -
CDR3 protein: CASSLGGSGSNTGELFF
CDR3 DNA: TGCGCCAGCAGCTTGGGAGGGTCAGGTTCGAACACCGGGGAGCTGTTTTTT

clone size: -
V gene: TRBV28
J gene: TRBJ1-2
D gene: -
CDR3 protein: CASSPPLPAQGNGYTF
CDR3 DNA: TGTGCCAGCAGTCCCCCCCTCCCGGCGCAGGGTAACGGCTACACCTTC

clone size: -
V gene: TRBV18
J gene: TRBJ2-1
D gene: -
CDR3 protein: CASSPRTAGSYNEQFF
CDR3 DNA: TGTGCCAGCTCACCACGAACTGCGGGATCCTACAATGAGCAGTTCTTC

clone size: -
V gene: TRBV7-2
J gene: TRBJ2-2
D gene: -
CDR3 protein: CASKSTATNTGELFF
CDR3 DNA: TGTGCCAGCAAGTCGACAGCTACTAACACCGGGGAGCTGTTTTTT

clone size: few
V gene: TRBV29-1
J gene: TRBJ1-2
D gene: -
CDR3 protein: CSVSRGSNYGYTF
CDR3 DNA: TGCAGCGTTAGCAGGGGTTCGAACTATGGCTACACCTTC

clone size: -
V gene: TRBV9
J gene: TRBJ1-5
D gene: -
CDR3 protein: CASSPLAGDQPQHF
CDR3 DNA: TGTGCCAGCAGCCCACTTGCGGGGGACCAGCCCCAGCATTTT

clone size: once
V gene: TRBV7-9
J gene: TRBJ2-1
D gene: TRBD2
CDR3 protein: CASSPKTSGGSYNEQFF
CDR3 DNA: TGTGCCAGCAGCCCTAAGACTAGCGGAGGCTCCTACAATGAGCAGTTCTTC

clone size: -
V gene: TRBV7-2
J gene: TRBJ1-5
D gene: -
CDR3 protein: CASSLGVISNQPQHF
CDR3 DNA: TGTGCCAGCAGCTTAGGCGTTATTAGCAATCAGCCCCAGCATTTT

clone size: -
V gene: TRBV11-3
J gene: TRBJ2-7
D gene: -
CDR3 protein: CASSSRQQKQYF
CDR3 DNA: TGTGCCAGCAGCTCAAGACAGCAAAAGCAGTACTTC

clone size: few
V gene: TRBV5-5
J gene: TRBJ1-5
D gene: -
CDR3 protein: CASSLAGSNQPQHF
CDR3 DNA: TGTGCCAGCAGCTTGGCGGGAAGCAATCAGCCCCAGCATTTT

clone size: -
V gene: TRBV28
J gene: TRBJ1-2
D gene: -
CDR3 protein: CASSPPDSRYGYTF
CDR3 DNA: TGTGCCAGCAGTCCCCCGGACAGTAGGTACGGCTACACCTTC

clone size: few
V gene: TRBV9
J gene: TRBJ2-7
D gene: -
CDR3 protein: CASSRFSSSAYEQYF
CDR3 DNA: TGTGCCAGCAGCCGCTTTAGTAGTAGTGCCTACGAGCAGTACTTC

clone size: -
V gene: TRBV18
J gene: TRBJ2-2
D gene: -
CDR3 protein: CASSPQTRNTGELFF
CDR3 DNA: TGTGCCAGCTCACCACAGACAAGGAACACCGGGGAGCTGTTTTTT

clone size: -
V gene: TRBV6-1
J gene: TRBJ2-1
D gene: TRBD1
CDR3 protein: CASSVRGQTYNEQFF
CDR3 DNA: TGTGCCAGCAGTGTTCGGGGACAGACTTACAATGAGCAGTTCTTC

clone size: -
V gene: TRBV9
J gene: TRBJ2-5
D gene: -
CDR3 protein: CASSPTPYQETQYF
CDR3 DNA: TGTGCCAGCAGCCCCACCCCGTACCAAGAGACCCAGTACTTC

clone size: -
V gene: TRBV6-1
J gene: TRBJ2-7
D gene: -
CDR3 protein: CASMGQGGSYEQYF
CDR3 DNA: TGTGCCAGCATGGGGCAGGGGGGCTCCTACGAGCAGTACTTC

clone size: -
V gene: TRBV4-2
J gene: TRBJ2-7
D gene: TRBD2
CDR3 protein: CASSQDLVRREPGEQYF
CDR3 DNA: TGTGCCAGCAGCCAAGATTTAGTTAGGCGGGAGCCAGGAGAGCAGTACTTC